Each of the 17 T cell receptor beta chains below was sequenced from the same sample in a study of OX40 agonist ivuxolimab in advanced cancers. Generated by immunoSEQ multiplex PCR, the TCRdb table keeps only in-frame clones and is missing some. The table shows 50,000 or so clones, with 75% to 95% occurring only once. Sequencing used CD4+ or CD8+ T cells sorted from blood, obtained in a trial of the OX40 agonist ivuxolimab. The receptors were gathered from an adult with an advanced solid tumor such as melanoma, head and neck, liver or kidney cancer.

V and J are TRBV5-4 and TRBJ2-1, with TRBD2 matching 7 bases. V lost 2 bases, J lost 10 bases, and 3 bases stayed unmatched. Germline assignment: CDR1 SGHNT and CDR2 YYREEE (reference sequence). This CDR3 comprises 12 residues. For the CDR3, the DNA is TGTGCCAGCAGCTTAGGACTAGTCGAGCAGTTCTTC. Translating it yields CASSLGLVEQFF.

The CDR3: CATSSGRGPYEQYF. The CDR3, as DNA: TGTGCCACCAGCAGCGGAAGGGGCCCCTACGAGCAGTACTTC. The rearrangement uses TRBV15 and TRBJ2-7, with D possibly TRBD1 on 5 matching bases. The CDR3 has 14 residues. Deletions cut 3 bases from V and 2 bases from J, with 11 bases between. Germline values: CDR1 LNHNV, CDR2 YYDKDF (reference sequence).

The rearrangement links TRBV27 to TRBJ2-7; D is perhaps TRBD2 (6 bases). This CDR3 contains 16 residues. Germline V gene lookup returns CDR1 MNHEY and CDR2 SMNVEV (reference sequence). V gave up 5 bases and J gave up 0 bases, with 17 bases separating them. CDR3 DNA sequence: TGTGCCAGCAGTCCGCTAGCGCGAGCCCCCTCCTACGAGCAGTACTTC. This codes for CASSPLARAPSYEQYF.

This clone was seen only a few times. J is TRBJ1-1 and V is TRBV30; D unclear. Germline V gene sequence: CDR1 GTSNPN, CDR2 SVGIG (reference sequence). The CDR3 consists of 12 residues. Trimming shortened V by 4 bases and J by 1 base, and 7 bases separated the two germline ends. CDR3 sequence: CAWTVGNTEAFF. DNA of the CDR3: TGTGCCTGGACAGTGGGGAACACTGAAGCTTTCTTT.

The V and J genes are TRBV19 and TRBJ1-5; D may be TRBD1 (6 bases). Trimming stripped 7 bases from V and 4 bases from J, with 14 bases between. Per germline, CDR1 LNHDA and CDR2 SQIVND (reference sequence). The CDR3 covers 14 residues. The CDR3 is CASTEGGGNQPQHF. The CDR3 DNA reads as TGTGCCAGTACCGAGGGAGGGGGTAATCAGCCCCAGCATTTT.

As concerns this clone: The identical CDR3 is also encoded by other nucleotide sequences in the sample. The V and J genes are TRBV27 and TRBJ2-7; tentative D call: TRBD1 (5 bases). The CDR3 runs to 13 residues. Between the trimmed V and J ends, which lost 3 bases and 0 bases, there was a span of 6 bases. Germline loops: CDR1 MNHEY, CDR2 SMNVEV (reference sequence). CDR3 in DNA: TGTGCCAGCAGTTTCCAGGGCTCCTACGAGCAGTACTTC. Protein sequence: CASSFQGSYEQYF.

The CDR3 reads CASSLSGRGTDTQYF. As DNA, the CDR3 is TGTGCCAGCAGCCTTAGCGGGAGGGGCACAGATACGCAGTATTTT. The V call is TRBV14, the J call TRBJ2-3, with 11 nucleotides matching TRBD2. Per the germline V gene, CDR1 is SGHDN and CDR2 is FVKESK. The V gene end was trimmed by 4 bases and the J gene end by 1 base; junction bases not matched to a gene: 1. The CDR3 is made up of 15 amino acids.

The chain carries TRBV11-2 and TRBJ2-3; 7 bases agree with TRBD2. The CDR3 runs to 17 residues. V shed 2 bases and J 6 bases; nucleotides not matched to a gene: 14. CDR1 SGHAT and CDR2 FQNNGV come from the germline V gene. The CDR3 sequence: CASSLFPREAISDTQYF. The CDR3 region has the DNA TGTGCCAGCAGCTTATTCCCCCGGGAGGCTATTTCCGATACGCAGTATTTT.

The chain couples TRBV13 to TRBJ1-1; 7 bases are shared with TRBD1. The V gene's germline CDR1 is PRHDT and CDR2 FYEKMQ (reference sequence). The length of the CDR3 is 15 residues. V dropped 4 bases and J dropped 0; count of bases not matched to a gene: 5. CDR3 DNA sequence: TGTGCCAGCAGCTCACAGGGGACGGTGAACACTGAAGCTTTCTTT. It codes for CASSSQGTVNTEAFF.

As concerns this clone: Other DNA sequences in this sample translate to the same CDR3. This chain links TRBV4-1 with TRBJ1-4, with D possibly TRBD1 on 5 matching bases. Trimming took 1 base from V and 5 from J, leaving 8 bases between them. This CDR3 is built from 14 residues. Germline CDR1 MGHRA, CDR2 YSYEKL. The DNA for the CDR3 is TGCGCCAGCAGCCAAGTGGGGACGAATGAAAAACTGTTTTTT. It yields the protein CASSQVGTNEKLFF.

This chain uses TRBV28 with TRBJ2-1, with a tentative D call TRBD2 (6 bases). CDR1 and CDR2 from the germline V gene are MDHEN and SYDVKM. The germline V and J ends were trimmed by 2 bases and 5 bases, with 7 bases remaining between them. This CDR3 comprises 13 residues. CDR3 coding DNA: TGTGCCAGCAGTTTAGGAGGGGACAATGAGCAGTTCTTC. Residues: CASSLGGDNEQFF.

The chain has TRBV27 and TRBJ1-1, with D possibly matching TRBD1 (5 bases). The germline V gene encodes CDR1 MNHEY and CDR2 SMNVEV (reference sequence). Deletions cut 3 bases from V and 5 bases from J, with 10 bases between. There are 13 residues in the CDR3. The CDR3 DNA reads TGTGCCAGCAGTTTGTGGGCAGGGACTGAAGCTTTCTTT. It yields the protein CASSLWAGTEAFF.

The CDR3 nucleotides are TGTGCCAGCAGCCCCGGCCATGTCGACGAGCAGTACTTC. Translating it yields CASSPGHVDEQYF. This chain uses TRBV5-6 with TRBJ2-5; no clear D. Matching the DNA end better, TRBJ2-7 makes the J call doubtful. The CDR3 runs 13 residues. Germline CDR1 is SGHDT and CDR2 is YYEEEE.

This chain joins TRBV7-8 and TRBJ1-1, with D hard to call. The V gene lost 1 base and the J gene lost 0 bases, with 15 bases spanning the gap. Germline CDR1 SGHVS, CDR2 FQNEAQ. This CDR3 has 17 amino acids. The chain's CDR3 is CASSLVEMGSMNTEAFF. CDR3 coding DNA: TGTGCCAGCAGCTTAGTAGAGATGGGGAGCATGAACACTGAAGCTTTCTTT. Complete variable domain (other parts from reference TRBV7-8 and TRBJ1-1): GAGVSQSPRYKVAKRGQDVALRCDPISGHVSLFWYQQALGQGPEFLTYFQNEAQLDKSGLPSDRFFAERPEGSVSTLKIQRTQQEDSAVYLCASSLVEMGSMNTEAFFGQGTRLTVV.

The chain combines TRBV11-3 with TRBJ2-1, with 7 bases matching TRBD2. Germline V gene sequence: CDR1 SGHNT, CDR2 YENEEA. This CDR3 region has 20 residues. The trim removed 1 base at V and 0 bases at J, leaving 15 bases unmatched. The CDR3 reads CASSLGDFFNGGSSYNEQFF. The CDR3 DNA reads TGTGCCAGCAGCTTAGGGGATTTTTTTAATGGCGGGAGCTCCTACAATGAGCAGTTCTTC.

The rearrangement links TRBV9 to TRBJ2-1; maybe TRBD1 (6 bases). The germline V gene has CDR1 SGDLS and CDR2 YYNGEE. Trimming cost V 2 bases and J 3 bases, with 12 bases left between them. CDR3 length: 15 residues. CDR3 loop: CASSVGQSSYNEQFF. The CDR3 bases are TGTGCCAGCAGCGTCGGACAGAGTAGCTACAATGAGCAGTTCTTC.

The rearrangement uses TRBV5-4 and TRBJ2-1; D not certain. CDR1 is SGHNT, CDR2 YYREEE, per germline (reference sequence). This CDR3 is built from 13 residues. Trimming left V 1 base short and J 5 bases short, with 7 bases between. CDR3 sequence: CASSLLEHNEQFF. In DNA form, the CDR3 reads TGTGCCAGCAGCTTGTTAGAGCACAATGAGCAGTTCTTC.